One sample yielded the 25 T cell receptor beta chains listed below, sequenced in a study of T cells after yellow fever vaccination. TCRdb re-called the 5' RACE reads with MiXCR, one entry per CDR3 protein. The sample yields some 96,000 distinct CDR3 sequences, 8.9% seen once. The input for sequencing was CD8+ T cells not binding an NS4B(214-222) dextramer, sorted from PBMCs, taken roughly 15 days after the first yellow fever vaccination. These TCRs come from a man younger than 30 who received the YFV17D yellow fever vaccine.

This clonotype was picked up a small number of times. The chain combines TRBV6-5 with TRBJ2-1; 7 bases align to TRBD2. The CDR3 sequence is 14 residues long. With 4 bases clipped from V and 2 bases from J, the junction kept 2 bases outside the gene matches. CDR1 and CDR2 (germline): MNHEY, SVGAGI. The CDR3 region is CASSSSGTYNEQFF. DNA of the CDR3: TGTGCCAGCAGTTCTAGCGGAACCTACAATGAGCAGTTCTTC.

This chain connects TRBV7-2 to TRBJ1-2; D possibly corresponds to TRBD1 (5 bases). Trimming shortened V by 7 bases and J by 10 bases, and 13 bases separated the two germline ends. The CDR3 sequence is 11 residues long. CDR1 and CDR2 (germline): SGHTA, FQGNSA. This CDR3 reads CASTQTADYTF. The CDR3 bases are TGTGCCAGCACCCAGACAGCTGACTACACCTTC.

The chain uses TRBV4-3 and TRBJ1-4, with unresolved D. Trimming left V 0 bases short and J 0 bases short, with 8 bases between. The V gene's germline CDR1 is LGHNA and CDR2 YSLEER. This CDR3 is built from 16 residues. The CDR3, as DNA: TGCGCCAGCAGCCAAGATGGGTCCTCAACTAATGAAAAACTGTTTTTT. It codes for CASSQDGSSTNEKLFF.

CDR3 in DNA: TGTGCCAGCAGCTTAGAGGTTCTGGGCCGGAACACTGAAGCTTTCTTT. It yields the protein CASSLEVLGRNTEAFF. This chain connects TRBV7-2 to TRBJ1-1, with D unclear. This CDR3 has 16 residues. V was trimmed by 1 base and J by 1 base, leaving 13 bases between them. From germline, CDR1 is SGHTA and CDR2 FQGNSA.

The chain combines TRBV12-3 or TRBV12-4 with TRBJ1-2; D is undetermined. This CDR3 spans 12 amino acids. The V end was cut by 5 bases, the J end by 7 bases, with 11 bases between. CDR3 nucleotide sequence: TGTGCCAGCAGTCCCTCCCCCGGTGGCTACACCTTC. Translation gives CASSPSPGGYTF.

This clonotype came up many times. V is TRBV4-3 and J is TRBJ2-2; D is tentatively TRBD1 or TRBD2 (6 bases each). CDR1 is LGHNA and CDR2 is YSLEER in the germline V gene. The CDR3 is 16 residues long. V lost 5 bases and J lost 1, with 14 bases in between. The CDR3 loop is CASSYGGGRNTGELFF. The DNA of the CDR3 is TGCGCCAGCAGCTACGGAGGGGGGAGGAACACCGGGGAGCTGTTTTTT.

CDR3 region: CASSTPERTGLNTEAFF. CDR3 coding DNA: TGTGCCAGTAGTACCCCGGAAAGGACAGGGTTGAACACTGAAGCTTTCTTT. The V call is TRBV19, the J call TRBJ1-1; 8 bases match TRBD1. The CDR3 loop spans 17 amino acids. Per the germline V gene, CDR1 is LNHDA and CDR2 is SQIVND (reference sequence). Trimming took 4 bases from V and 0 from J; bases not matched to a gene: 10.

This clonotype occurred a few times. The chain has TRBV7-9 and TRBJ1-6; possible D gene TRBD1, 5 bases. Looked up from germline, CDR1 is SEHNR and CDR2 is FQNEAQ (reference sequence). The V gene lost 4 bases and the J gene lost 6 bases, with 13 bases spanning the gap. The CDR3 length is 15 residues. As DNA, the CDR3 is TGTGCCAGCAGCTCCCGGCAGGGAGTTAATTCACCCCTCCACTTT. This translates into CASSSRQGVNSPLHF.

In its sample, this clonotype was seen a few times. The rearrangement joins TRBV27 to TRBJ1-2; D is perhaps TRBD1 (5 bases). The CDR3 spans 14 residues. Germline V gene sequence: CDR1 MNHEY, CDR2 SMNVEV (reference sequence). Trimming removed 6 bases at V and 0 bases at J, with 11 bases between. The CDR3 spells CASSYRSTNYGYTF. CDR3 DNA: TGTGCCAGCAGCTACAGGTCGACTAACTATGGCTACACCTTC.

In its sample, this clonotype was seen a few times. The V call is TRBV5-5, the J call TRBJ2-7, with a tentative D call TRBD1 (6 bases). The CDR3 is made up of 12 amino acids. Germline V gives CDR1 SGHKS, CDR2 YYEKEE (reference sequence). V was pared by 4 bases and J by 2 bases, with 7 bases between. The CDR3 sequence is CASSTGTYEQYF. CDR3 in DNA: TGTGCCAGCAGCACAGGGACCTACGAGCAGTACTTC.

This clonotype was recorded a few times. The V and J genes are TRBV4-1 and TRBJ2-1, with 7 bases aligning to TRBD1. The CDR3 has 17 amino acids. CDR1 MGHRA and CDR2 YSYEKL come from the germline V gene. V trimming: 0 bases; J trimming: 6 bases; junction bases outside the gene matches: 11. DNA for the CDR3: TGCGCCAGCAGCCAAGAAGGTCCCCCGACAGGGTTCAATGAGCAGTTCTTC. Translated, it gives CASSQEGPPTGFNEQFF.

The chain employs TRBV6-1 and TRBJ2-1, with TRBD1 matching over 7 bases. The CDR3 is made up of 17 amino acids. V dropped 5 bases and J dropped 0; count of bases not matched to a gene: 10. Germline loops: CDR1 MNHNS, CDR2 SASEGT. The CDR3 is CASSKQGWGVSYNEQFF. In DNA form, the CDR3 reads TGTGCCAGCAGTAAACAGGGGTGGGGAGTCTCCTACAATGAGCAGTTCTTC.

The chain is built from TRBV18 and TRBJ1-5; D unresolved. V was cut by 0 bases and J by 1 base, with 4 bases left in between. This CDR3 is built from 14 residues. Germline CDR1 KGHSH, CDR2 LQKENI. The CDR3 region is CASSPPASNQPQHF. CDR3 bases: TGTGCCAGCTCACCACCGGCCAGCAATCAGCCCCAGCATTTT.

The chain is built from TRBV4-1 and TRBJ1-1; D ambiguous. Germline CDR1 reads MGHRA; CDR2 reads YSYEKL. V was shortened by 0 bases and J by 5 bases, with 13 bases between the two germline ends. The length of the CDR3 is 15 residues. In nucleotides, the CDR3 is TGCGCCAGCAGCCAAGATCTGAGGGTTGGGACTGAAGCTTTCTTT. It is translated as CASSQDLRVGTEAFF.

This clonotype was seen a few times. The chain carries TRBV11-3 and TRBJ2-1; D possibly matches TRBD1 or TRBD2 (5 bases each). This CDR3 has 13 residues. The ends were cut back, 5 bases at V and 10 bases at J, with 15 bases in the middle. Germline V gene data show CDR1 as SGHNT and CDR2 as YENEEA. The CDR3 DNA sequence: TGTGCCAGCAGCGCGCTTCCGGGACCAGAGCAGTTCTTC. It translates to CASSALPGPEQFF.

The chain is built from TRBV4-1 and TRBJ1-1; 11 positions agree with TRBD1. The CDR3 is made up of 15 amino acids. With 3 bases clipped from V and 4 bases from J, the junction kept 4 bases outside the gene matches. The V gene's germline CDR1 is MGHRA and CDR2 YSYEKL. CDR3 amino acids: CASSHPGQGVTEAFF. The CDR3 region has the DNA TGCGCCAGCAGCCACCCGGGACAGGGGGTCACTGAAGCTTTCTTT.

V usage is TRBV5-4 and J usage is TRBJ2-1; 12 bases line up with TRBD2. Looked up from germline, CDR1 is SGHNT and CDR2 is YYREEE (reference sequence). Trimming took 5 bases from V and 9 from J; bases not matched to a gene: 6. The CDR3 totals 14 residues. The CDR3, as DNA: TGTGCCAGCAGGGGACTAGCGGGTCAGAGTGAGCAGTTCTTC. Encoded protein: CASRGLAGQSEQFF.

The DNA for the CDR3 is TGTGCCACCAGCAGGGAGGGACTAGCGGGGACCACAGATACGCAGTATTTT. Its protein is CATSREGLAGTTDTQYF. The chain carries TRBV15 and TRBJ2-3, with TRBD2 matching over 13 bases. This CDR3 is 17 amino acids long. Trimming took 3 bases from V and 2 from J; bases not matched to a gene: 5. The germline V gene encodes CDR1 LNHNV and CDR2 YYDKDF (reference sequence).

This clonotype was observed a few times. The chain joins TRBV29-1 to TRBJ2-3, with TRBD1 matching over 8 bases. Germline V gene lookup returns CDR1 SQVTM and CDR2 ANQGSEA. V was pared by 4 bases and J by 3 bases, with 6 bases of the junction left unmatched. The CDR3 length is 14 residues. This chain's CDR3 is CSVAGQGHTDTQYF. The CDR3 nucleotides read TGCAGCGTTGCCGGACAGGGCCATACAGATACGCAGTATTTT.

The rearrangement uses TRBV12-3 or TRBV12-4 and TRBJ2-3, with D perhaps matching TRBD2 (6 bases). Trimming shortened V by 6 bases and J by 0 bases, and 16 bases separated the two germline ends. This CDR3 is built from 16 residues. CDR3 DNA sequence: TGTGCCAGCAGCCCCTGGGACTCCGATAGCACAGATACGCAGTATTTT. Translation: CASSPWDSDSTDTQYF.

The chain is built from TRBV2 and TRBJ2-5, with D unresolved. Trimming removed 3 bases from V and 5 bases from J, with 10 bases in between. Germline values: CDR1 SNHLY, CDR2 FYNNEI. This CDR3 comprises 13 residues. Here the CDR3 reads CASSERPGETQYF. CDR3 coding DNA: TGTGCCAGCAGTGAGAGACCGGGTGAGACCCAGTACTTC. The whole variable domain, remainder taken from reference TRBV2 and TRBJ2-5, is EPEVTQTPSHQVTQMGQEVILRCVPISNHLYFYWYRQILGQKVEFLVSFYNNEISEKSEIFDDQFSVERPDGSNFTLKIRSTKLEDSAMYFCASSERPGETQYFGPGTRLLVL.

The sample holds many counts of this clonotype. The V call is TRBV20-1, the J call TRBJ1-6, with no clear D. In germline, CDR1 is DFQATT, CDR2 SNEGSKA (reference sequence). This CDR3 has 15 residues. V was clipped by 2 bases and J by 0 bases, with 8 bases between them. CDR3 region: CSARSVASYNSPLHF. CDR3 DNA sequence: TGCAGTGCTAGATCGGTAGCCTCCTATAATTCACCCCTCCACTTT.

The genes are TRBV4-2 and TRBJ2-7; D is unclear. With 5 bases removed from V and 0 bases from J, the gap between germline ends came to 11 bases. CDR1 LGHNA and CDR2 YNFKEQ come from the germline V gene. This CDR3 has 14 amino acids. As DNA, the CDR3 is TGTGCCAGCAGCTCACTGGAGAACTCCTACGAGCAGTACTTC. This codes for CASSSLENSYEQYF.

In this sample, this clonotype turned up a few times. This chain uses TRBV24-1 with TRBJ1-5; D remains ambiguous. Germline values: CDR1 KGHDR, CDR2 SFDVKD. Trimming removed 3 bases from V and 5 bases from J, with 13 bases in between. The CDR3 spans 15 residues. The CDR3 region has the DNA TGTGCCACCAGTGATCTGCCTCGGGTGTATCAGCCCCAGCATTTT. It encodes CATSDLPRVYQPQHF.

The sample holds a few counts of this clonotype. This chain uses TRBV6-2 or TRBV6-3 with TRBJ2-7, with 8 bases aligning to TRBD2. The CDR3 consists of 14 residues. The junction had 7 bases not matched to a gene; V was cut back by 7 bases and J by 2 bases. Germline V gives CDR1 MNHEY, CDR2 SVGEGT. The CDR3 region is CASTYSGEAYEQYF. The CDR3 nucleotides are TGTGCCAGCACCTATAGCGGGGAGGCCTACGAGCAGTACTTC.